The source of this T cell receptor (beta chain) is a study of control samples from healthy donors and cancer patients. CDR1 and CDR2 (germline): LGHDT, YNNKEL (reference sequence). The V gene end was trimmed by 0 bases and the J gene end by 3 bases; junction bases not matched to a gene: 13. This CDR3 is built from 18 residues. The repertoire was sequenced with immunoSEQ multiplex PCR; TCRdb's copy has only in-frame clones and lacks some. Counted here are about 47,000 clones, 80% occurring once; the ten biggest clones make up roughly a tenth. Input material: blood. The rearrangement links TRBV3-1 (or the pseudogene TRBV3-2) to TRBJ1-2; 7 bases are shared with TRBD1. This TCR was recovered from a man between 65 and 80 years old in good health. CDR3 DNA sequence: TGTGCCAGCAGCCAAGAAGTTAGGACCGGGACAGCGGACTATGGCTACACCTTC. Encoded protein: CASSQEVRTGTADYGYTF.